The T cell receptor (beta chain) described here comes from a study of T-cell reconstitution after alpha-beta-depleted transplantation in children (dated by TCRdb to the mid-2010s). In terms of the full investigation: The study quantitatively tracked T-cell immune reconstitution after TCRalphabeta/CD19-depleted allogeneic hematopoietic cell transplantation in children using TCR repertoire profiling.

The germline V gene (reference sequence) provides CDR1 SEHNR and CDR2 FQNEAQ. The CDR3 goes from the cysteine to the phenylalanine over 13 residues. Kept here is only the CDR3 DNA, which spans 39 bases and is read in frame from base 1. Cut back by 3 bases and 4 bases, the V and J ends lie 7 bases apart. Library preparation was by PCR. The sequencing machine was an Illumina HiSeq 2500. Molecular barcoding was employed in the preparation of TCR libraries, with unique molecular identifiers being used to normalize TCRbeta repertoire quantification. TCRdb reprocessed the public reads (quality trimming at Q25 with fastp, clone calling with MiXCR) and kept in-frame beta chains. Duplicate CDR3 protein sequences are folded into a single record with the most common DNA and genes. Counted in this sample were around 500,000 distinct CDR3 sequences; approximately 12% of them appeared once. The leading ten clones occupy about 5.6% of the sample.

This clonotype occurred many times. Its antigen remains unidentified. Base qualities are not recorded, but no much larger clone differs from it by a single base. The source of this sequence is a human donor who donated a stem cell graft to a child with combined immunodeficiency. The starting material was PBMCs from the stem cell graft donor, obtained from the stem cell graft. The V gene is TRBV7-9 and the J gene is TRBJ1-5; the D gene identity is not certain. The encoded CDR3 is CASSFGQNQPQHF. Here is the DNA: TGTGCCAGCAGCTTCGGGCAGAATCAGCCCCAGCATTTT.